The 18 T cell receptor beta chains below were found in one sample sequenced in a study of shared clonotypes between healthy human individuals. The naive CD8 fraction comprised CD45RO-negative cells positively selected for CCR7 and excluded terminally differentiated effector memory CD45RA+ cells. Only in-frame clones appear in the TCRdb table, and some are missing; sequencing was by immunoSEQ multiplex PCR. Among over 2 million clones listed, around 96% were seen once. The source material was naive CD8+ T cells sorted from blood. All receptors derive from a man between 18 and 35 years old in good health.

The rearrangement uses TRBV19 and TRBJ1-3; D gene uncertain. CDR1 is LNHDA, CDR2 SQIVND, per germline (reference sequence). V lost 11 bases and J 2 bases, leaving 7 bases between the germline ends. The CDR3 extends over 11 amino acids. CDR3 protein: CASLAGNTIYF. The CDR3 DNA follows: TGTGCCTCCTTGGCTGGAAACACCATATATTTT.

This chain links TRBV5-6 with TRBJ1-2, with TRBD1 matching over 8 bases. Germline V gene data show CDR1 as SGHDT and CDR2 as YYEEEE. The CDR3 covers 14 residues. The junction had 6 bases not matched to a gene; V was cut back by 2 bases and J by 6 bases. CDR3 coding DNA: TGTGCCAGCAGCTTAGGACAGGGTAGGCATGGCTACACCTTC. Amino acids: CASSLGQGRHGYTF.

As to this clone: The sample carries other DNA sequences with the same CDR3. The chain carries TRBV7-8 and TRBJ2-1; TRBD2 agrees at 15 bases. CDR3 length equals 17 residues. Germline trimming cut 5 bases from V and 1 base from J; bases unmatched to any gene: 3. The germline V gene has CDR1 SGHVS and CDR2 FQNEAQ. Here the CDR3 DNA reads TGTGCCAGCAGCCCAGGACTAGCGGGAGGGTCCTACAATGAGCAGTTCTTC. Its protein is CASSPGLAGGSYNEQFF. Full variable domain (rest looked up from reference TRBV7-8 and TRBJ2-1): GAGVSQSPRYKVAKRGQDVALRCDPISGHVSLFWYQQALGQGPEFLTYFQNEAQLDKSGLPSDRFFAERPEGSVSTLKIQRTQQEDSAVYLCASSPGLAGGSYNEQFFGPGTRLTVL.

The chain recombines TRBV23-1 with TRBJ2-7; D remains unclear. TRBV23-1 is an ORF; its function is uncertain. The CDR3 runs to 14 residues. V shed 3 bases and J shed 2 bases, with 11 bases lying between them. In DNA form, the CDR3 reads TGCGCCAGCAGTCATGCAGAACTCGCCTACGAGCAGTACTTC. Its translation is CASSHAELAYEQYF.

The V gene is TRBV10-3, the J gene TRBJ1-1, with D perhaps matching TRBD1 (6 bases). CDR1 is ENHRY and CDR2 is SYGVKD in the germline V gene. Trimming stripped 3 bases from V and 2 bases from J, with 10 bases between. The CDR3 loop spans 14 amino acids. The CDR3 DNA is TGTGCCATCAGTGATCCACAGGGTAACACTGAAGCTTTCTTT. Translation gives CAISDPQGNTEAFF.

V usage is TRBV27 and J usage is TRBJ2-7, with TRBD1 identical over 8 bases. The germline V gene has CDR1 MNHEY and CDR2 SMNVEV (reference sequence). This CDR3 is built from 15 residues. V lost 7 bases, J lost 0 bases, and 8 bases stayed unmatched. The CDR3 loop reads CASKIAGGFSYEQYF. The CDR3 DNA reads TGTGCCAGCAAGATCGCAGGGGGCTTCTCCTACGAGCAGTACTTC.

This clone appeared a few times. Other DNA sequences within the sample encode an identical CDR3. The CDR3 loop is CASSLAGATGELFF. The CDR3 DNA is TGTGCCAGCAGCTTAGCGGGGGCTACCGGGGAGCTGTTTTTT. The chain links TRBV11-2 to TRBJ2-2; D tentatively fits TRBD1 or TRBD2 (6 bases each). Germline assignment: CDR1 SGHAT and CDR2 FQNNGV. V lost 1 base to trimming and J lost 5 bases, with 8 bases between them. The CDR3 covers 14 residues.

The V and J genes are TRBV4-1 and TRBJ2-3, with no clear D. Germline CDR1 MGHRA, CDR2 YSYEKL. The CDR3 loop spans 14 amino acids. V lost 5 bases and J 4 bases, leaving 13 bases between the germline ends. The chain's CDR3 is CASSGMAHSDTQYF. Here the CDR3 DNA reads TGCGCCAGCAGCGGGATGGCACATTCAGATACGCAGTATTTT.

The genes are TRBV2 and TRBJ2-7; 7 bases match TRBD1. V trimming: 0 bases; J trimming: 0 bases; junction bases outside the gene matches: 8. CDR1 is SNHLY, CDR2 FYNNEI, per germline. CDR3 length: 17 amino acids. The CDR3 coding sequence is TGTGCCAGCAGTGAAGCGCTTGAGGGGGCAACCTCCTACGAGCAGTACTTC. Its protein product is CASSEALEGATSYEQYF.

This clone was seen once. The V and J genes are TRBV5-1 and TRBJ2-2; 8 bases map to TRBD2. The ends lost 9 bases at V and 0 bases at J; junction bases unmatched: 10. This CDR3 has 16 amino acids. Germline V gives CDR1 SGHRS, CDR2 YFSETQ. The CDR3 region is CATATGTSTNTGELFF. CDR3 in DNA: TGCGCCACCGCGACGGGGACTAGTACGAACACCGGGGAGCTGTTTTTT.

About this clone: The identical CDR3 is also encoded by other nucleotide sequences in the sample. This chain uses TRBV6-5 with TRBJ2-7, with 9 positions matching TRBD2. The germline CDR1 and CDR2 sequences are MNHEY and SVGAGI. V trimming: 5 bases; J trimming: 0 bases; junction bases outside the gene matches: 5. This CDR3 contains 15 residues. For the CDR3, the DNA is TGTGCCAGCAGTCCCCTAGCGGGGCTCTCCTACGAGCAGTACTTC. It codes for CASSPLAGLSYEQYF.

The table lists this clone with a count of one. The same CDR3 also results from other DNA sequences found in this sample. The gene calls are TRBV4-1 and TRBJ2-7; D remains unclear. With 4 bases removed from V and 3 bases from J, the gap between germline ends came to 10 bases. From germline, CDR1 is MGHRA and CDR2 YSYEKL. CDR3 size: 13 residues. CDR3 residues: CASSPRVDYEQYF. CDR3 nucleotide sequence: TGCGCCAGCAGCCCAAGAGTAGACTACGAGCAGTACTTC.

This sequence joins TRBV7-9 and TRBJ2-2; possible D gene TRBD2, 6 bases. This CDR3 has 13 amino acids. The V end was cut by 5 bases, the J end by 6 bases, with 10 bases between. The germline gives CDR1 SEHNR, CDR2 FQNEAQ (reference sequence). CDR3 in DNA: TGTGCCAGCAGCCCGCGGGGTCCCGGGGAGCTGTTTTTT. Amino acid sequence: CASSPRGPGELFF.

J is TRBJ2-5 and V is TRBV7-9, with D perhaps matching TRBD2 (6 bases). Germline CDR1 and CDR2: SEHNR and FQNEAQ (reference sequence). This CDR3 comprises 14 residues. V was pared by 4 bases and J by 5 bases, with 14 bases between. The CDR3 loop reads CASSYSGEWETQYF. The CDR3 DNA follows: TGTGCCAGCAGCTATTCGGGGGAGTGGGAGACCCAGTACTTC.

The V and J genes are TRBV11-3 and TRBJ2-5; D remains ambiguous. Trimming shortened V by 5 bases and J by 5 bases, and 6 bases separated the two germline ends. CDR1 and CDR2 (germline): SGHNT, YENEEA. The CDR3 runs to 11 residues. CDR3: CASSRPETQYF. The CDR3 DNA sequence: TGTGCCAGCAGCCGCCCGGAGACCCAGTACTTC.

V and J are TRBV28 and TRBJ1-2, with unresolved D. This CDR3 is built from 16 residues. V was shortened by 4 bases and J by 5 bases, with 20 bases between the two germline ends. Germline CDR1 MDHEN, CDR2 SYDVKM. The CDR3 here is CASSYRGSRAPYGYTF. In DNA form, the CDR3 reads TGTGCCAGCAGTTATCGGGGTTCAAGGGCCCCATATGGCTACACCTTC.

This chain connects TRBV2 to TRBJ1-2; D ambiguous. Germline lookup yields CDR1 SNHLY and CDR2 FYNNEI. The CDR3 totals 14 residues. Trimming removed 3 bases from V and 6 bases from J, with 14 bases in between. CDR3 sequence: CASSEQPSTDGYTF. DNA of the CDR3: TGTGCCAGCAGTGAGCAGCCGTCAACAGATGGCTACACCTTC.

In regard to this clone: A read error may produce the germline difference seen at one junction end. V and J are TRBV7-7 and TRBJ2-5; perhaps TRBD2 as D (6 bases). The CDR3 sequence is 12 residues long. Germline V gene data show CDR1 as SSHAT and CDR2 as FNYEAQ (reference sequence). In nucleotides, the CDR3 is TGTGCTAGCAGCTTACTAGCTGAGACCCAGTACTTC. Translating gives CASSLLAETQYF. Supplemented by reference TRBV7-7 and TRBJ2-5, the full variable domain reads GAGVSQSPRYKVTKRGQDVTLRCDPISSHATLYWYQQALGQGPEFLTYFNYEAQPDKSGLPSDRFSAERPEGSISTLTIQRTEQRDSAMYRCASSLLAETQYFGPGTRLLVL.